These T cell receptor beta chains were read from a single sample in a study of OX40 agonist ivuxolimab in advanced cancers. The method was immunoSEQ multiplex PCR; TCRdb's version includes in-frame clones alone and lacks a portion of them. The sample consists of approximately 84,000 clones, just over 90% of them appearing once. The source material was CD4+ or CD8+ T cells sorted from blood, sampled in a trial of the OX40 agonist ivuxolimab. These receptors all stem from an adult with an advanced solid tumor such as melanoma, head and neck, liver or kidney cancer. The CDR3 runs from the conserved cysteine through the conserved F or W. The order of the fields is J gene, clone size, V gene, D gene, CDR3 protein, CDR3 DNA. The D gene is left open where the match is weak. Clone size is stated in some rows and not others, as once, few, many or a class when expanded.

J gene: TRBJ1-6
clone size: .
V gene: TRBV28
D gene: TRBD1
CDR3 protein: CASSFIGYRGNSPLHF
CDR3 DNA: TGTGCCAGCAGTTTTATAGGGTACAGGGGAAATTCACCCCTCCACTTT

J gene: TRBJ2-5
clone size: .
V gene: TRBV30
D gene: TRBD1
CDR3 protein: CAWSSGTGSVGETQYF
CDR3 DNA: TGTGCCTGGAGTTCCGGGACAGGGTCGGTCGGGGAGACCCAGTACTTC

J gene: TRBJ2-2
clone size: .
V gene: TRBV14
D gene: .
CDR3 protein: CASSQMIPRDGELFF
CDR3 DNA: TGTGCCAGCAGCCAAATGATCCCCAGGGACGGGGAGCTGTTTTTT

J gene: TRBJ1-1
clone size: .
V gene: TRBV2
D gene: .
CDR3 protein: CASRAVNTEAFF
CDR3 DNA: TGTGCCAGCAGGGCAGTCAACACTGAAGCTTTCTTT

J gene: TRBJ2-5
clone size: .
V gene: TRBV9
D gene: TRBD1
CDR3 protein: CASSPRQTTGYETQYF
CDR3 DNA: TGTGCCAGCAGCCCCCGGCAAACGACAGGGTACGAGACCCAGTACTTC

J gene: TRBJ1-2
clone size: .
V gene: TRBV19
D gene: .
CDR3 protein: CASSIALLGYGYTF
CDR3 DNA: TGTGCCAGTAGTATAGCCCTTTTGGGCTATGGCTACACCTTC

J gene: TRBJ2-7
clone size: .
V gene: TRBV18
D gene: .
CDR3 protein: CASSGYRAPSYEQYF
CDR3 DNA: TGTGCCAGCTCAGGGTACAGGGCCCCCTCCTACGAGCAGTACTTC

J gene: TRBJ2-5
clone size: .
V gene: TRBV19
D gene: .
CDR3 protein: CASSRRTQETQYF
CDR3 DNA: TGTGCCAGTAGCCGAAGGACTCAAGAGACCCAGTACTTC

J gene: TRBJ2-5
clone size: .
V gene: TRBV7-7
D gene: .
CDR3 protein: CASSTRQQETQYF
CDR3 DNA: TGTGCTAGCAGCACCCGACAGCAAGAGACCCAGTACTTC

J gene: TRBJ2-3
clone size: .
V gene: TRBV2
D gene: TRBD2
CDR3 protein: CASSRLAPTDTQYF
CDR3 DNA: TGTGCCAGCAGCCGACTAGCGCCCACAGATACGCAGTATTTT

J gene: TRBJ2-7
clone size: .
V gene: TRBV5-1
D gene: .
CDR3 protein: CASRAGTNTYEQYF
CDR3 DNA: TGCGCCAGCAGAGCCGGAACAAATACCTACGAGCAGTACTTC

J gene: TRBJ1-5
clone size: once
V gene: TRBV2
D gene: TRBD1
CDR3 protein: CASSDQGADNQPQHF
CDR3 DNA: TGTGCCAGCAGTGATCAGGGGGCGGACAATCAGCCCCAGCATTTT

J gene: TRBJ2-7
clone size: .
V gene: TRBV7-6
D gene: TRBD1
CDR3 protein: CASSLAYERQGNYEQYF
CDR3 DNA: TGTGCCAGCAGCTTAGCGTACGAGAGACAGGGTAACTACGAGCAGTACTTC

J gene: TRBJ2-1
clone size: .
V gene: TRBV2
D gene: .
CDR3 protein: CASSEWRESINEQFF
CDR3 DNA: TGTGCCAGCAGTGAATGGAGGGAATCCATCAATGAGCAGTTCTTC

J gene: TRBJ2-7
clone size: .
V gene: TRBV28
D gene: TRBD1
CDR3 protein: CASSLSGQGTYEQYF
CDR3 DNA: TGTGCCAGCAGTCTCTCGGGACAGGGCACCTACGAGCAGTACTTC

J gene: TRBJ2-5
clone size: once
V gene: TRBV6-5
D gene: .
CDR3 protein: CASSADPDETQYF
CDR3 DNA: TGTGCCAGCAGTGCCGACCCGGACGAGACCCAGTACTTC

J gene: TRBJ2-2
clone size: once
V gene: TRBV7-2
D gene: .
CDR3 protein: CASSRGQDLRELFF
CDR3 DNA: TGTGCCAGCTCCAGAGGGCAGGACCTACGGGAGCTGTTTTTT

J gene: TRBJ1-1
clone size: .
V gene: TRBV12-5
D gene: .
CDR3 protein: CASGVQENTEAFF
CDR3 DNA: TGTGCTAGTGGTGTACAGGAGAACACTGAAGCTTTCTTT

J gene: TRBJ2-7
clone size: .
V gene: TRBV19
D gene: TRBD2
CDR3 protein: CASSIAREGRYEQYF
CDR3 DNA: TGTGCCAGTAGTATAGCGCGGGAGGGCCGGTACGAGCAGTACTTC

J gene: TRBJ2-2
clone size: .
V gene: TRBV5-1
D gene: TRBD2
CDR3 protein: CASSPGLAGPGTGELFF
CDR3 DNA: TGCGCCAGCAGCCCGGGGCTAGCGGGGCCCGGCACCGGGGAGCTGTTTTTT

J gene: TRBJ1-2
clone size: once
V gene: TRBV7-9
D gene: .
CDR3 protein: CASSLDGSNYGYTF
CDR3 DNA: TGTGCCAGCAGCTTAGATGGCAGCAACTATGGCTACACCTTC

J gene: TRBJ2-2
clone size: .
V gene: TRBV7-9
D gene: .
CDR3 protein: CASSFRAEKELFF
CDR3 DNA: TGTGCCAGCAGTTTTCGCGCGGAGAAAGAGCTGTTTTTT

J gene: TRBJ2-3
clone size: .
V gene: TRBV10-1
D gene: .
CDR3 protein: CASSESPHSTDTQYF
CDR3 DNA: TGCGCCAGCAGTGAGTCCCCACATAGCACAGATACGCAGTATTTT

J gene: TRBJ1-4
clone size: .
V gene: TRBV28
D gene: .
CDR3 protein: CASSLWGQGNEKLFF
CDR3 DNA: TGTGCCAGCAGTTTATGGGGGCAGGGTAATGAAAAACTGTTTTTT

J gene: TRBJ2-2
clone size: .
V gene: TRBV5-4
D gene: .
CDR3 protein: CASRPSNTGELFF
CDR3 DNA: TGTGCCAGCAGGCCGTCGAACACCGGGGAGCTGTTTTTT

J gene: TRBJ1-5
clone size: .
V gene: TRBV27
D gene: .
CDR3 protein: CASRNGQILNQPQHF
CDR3 DNA: TGTGCCAGCAGAAACGGACAAATTCTCAATCAGCCCCAGCATTTT

J gene: TRBJ2-5
clone size: .
V gene: TRBV5-1
D gene: TRBD2
CDR3 protein: CASSLVGGGVDETQYF
CDR3 DNA: TGCGCCAGCAGCTTGGTGGGCGGGGGAGTCGACGAGACCCAGTACTTC

J gene: TRBJ2-4
clone size: .
V gene: TRBV4-1
D gene: .
CDR3 protein: CASSQSMVDRQYF
CDR3 DNA: TGCGCCAGCAGCCAATCAATGGTCGATAGACAGTACTTC

J gene: TRBJ1-6
clone size: few
V gene: TRBV6-5
D gene: .
CDR3 protein: CASSYRWESSPLHF
CDR3 DNA: TGTGCCAGCAGTTACCGCTGGGAATCTTCACCCCTCCACTTT

J gene: TRBJ2-5
clone size: .
V gene: TRBV7-2
D gene: TRBD2
CDR3 protein: CASSLGLAGGPRETQYF
CDR3 DNA: TGTGCCAGCAGCTTGGGACTAGCGGGAGGGCCGAGGGAGACCCAGTACTTC

J gene: TRBJ2-5
clone size: .
V gene: TRBV6-6
D gene: TRBD2
CDR3 protein: CASRPSGQETQYF
CDR3 DNA: TGTGCCAGCAGACCTAGCGGACAAGAGACCCAGTACTTC

J gene: TRBJ1-5
clone size: .
V gene: TRBV29-1
D gene: .
CDR3 protein: CSVQDQNQPQHF
CDR3 DNA: TGCAGCGTTCAGGACCAAAATCAGCCCCAGCATTTT

J gene: TRBJ2-1
clone size: .
V gene: TRBV7-2
D gene: .
CDR3 protein: CASSPPGSFYEQFF
CDR3 DNA: TGTGCCAGCAGCCCGCCGGGGAGCTTCTATGAGCAGTTCTTC

J gene: TRBJ1-1
clone size: .
V gene: TRBV7-9
D gene: .
CDR3 protein: CASSLGDLNTEAFF
CDR3 DNA: TGTGCCAGCAGCTTAGGGGACTTGAACACTGAAGCTTTCTTT

J gene: TRBJ1-2
clone size: .
V gene: TRBV7-2
D gene: .
CDR3 protein: CASSSDPNYGYTF
CDR3 DNA: TGTGCCAGCAGCTCCGACCCTAACTATGGCTACACCTTC

J gene: TRBJ2-1
clone size: .
V gene: TRBV7-7
D gene: .
CDR3 protein: CASSPGQNNEQFF
CDR3 DNA: TGTGCCAGCAGTCCAGGACAGAACAATGAGCAGTTCTTC

J gene: TRBJ1-1
clone size: .
V gene: TRBV2
D gene: .
CDR3 protein: CASSEIVMNTEAFF
CDR3 DNA: TGTGCCAGCAGTGAGATAGTCATGAACACTGAAGCTTTCTTT

J gene: TRBJ2-3
clone size: .
V gene: TRBV9
D gene: .
CDR3 protein: CASSVASEDTQYF
CDR3 DNA: TGTGCCAGCAGCGTAGCCTCAGAGGATACGCAGTATTTT

J gene: TRBJ2-2
clone size: .
V gene: TRBV7-3
D gene: .
CDR3 protein: CASSLLTGELFF
CDR3 DNA: TGTGCCAGCAGCTTACTCACCGGGGAGCTGTTTTTT

J gene: TRBJ2-1
clone size: .
V gene: TRBV5-1
D gene: .
CDR3 protein: CASSLPGSANEQFF
CDR3 DNA: TGCGCCAGCAGCCTCCCCGGGAGTGCAAATGAGCAGTTCTTC

J gene: TRBJ2-1
clone size: once
V gene: TRBV11-3
D gene: .
CDR3 protein: CASARAGARGRGNEQFF
CDR3 DNA: TGTGCCAGCGCGCGGGCTGGGGCACGGGGTAGGGGCAATGAGCAGTTCTTC

J gene: TRBJ1-2
clone size: .
V gene: TRBV2
D gene: .
CDR3 protein: CASSEEGESYGYTF
CDR3 DNA: TGTGCCAGCAGTGAAGAGGGGGAAAGCTATGGCTACACCTTC

J gene: TRBJ2-1
clone size: once
V gene: TRBV4-1
D gene: .
CDR3 protein: CASSQEGGSSSYNEQFF
CDR3 DNA: TGCGCCAGCAGCCAAGAGGGGGGCTCAAGCTCCTACAATGAGCAGTTCTTC

J gene: TRBJ1-1
clone size: .
V gene: TRBV5-1
D gene: .
CDR3 protein: CASSLDRNTEAFF
CDR3 DNA: TGCGCCAGCAGTCTCGACCGAAACACTGAAGCTTTCTTT

J gene: TRBJ2-1
clone size: .
V gene: TRBV11-2
D gene: .
CDR3 protein: CASSFSLSYNEQFF
CDR3 DNA: TGTGCCAGCAGCTTTAGCTTGTCCTACAATGAGCAGTTCTTC